This passage covers 5 T cell receptor beta chains from one sample sequenced in a study of blood T cell dynamics during melanoma immunotherapy. Regarding time point: pre-treatment baseline. The data were produced by immunoSEQ multiplex PCR, yet TCRdb's version contains in-frame clones alone and is incomplete. The sample consists of some 10,000 clones, approximately 86% of them appearing once. The sequencing used blood, collected from a patient treated with checkpoint blockade. These receptors were collected from a human donor with melanoma.

The J gene is TRBJ2-3, the V gene TRBV5-1, with a possible D match to TRBD2 (7 bases). Trimming took 4 bases from V and 2 from J, leaving 17 bases between them. CDR1 and CDR2 (germline): SGHRS, YFSETQ. The CDR3 runs 16 residues. This CDR3 reads CASSPPGAGVTDTQYF. CDR3 nucleotide sequence: TGCGCCAGCAGCCCACCGGGGGCGGGGGTCACAGATACGCAGTATTTT.

The rearrangement links TRBV5-1 to TRBJ2-2; D is possibly TRBD1 or TRBD2 (6 bases each). The CDR3 sequence is 15 residues long. Germline CDR1 SGHRS, CDR2 YFSETQ. Trimming stripped 3 bases from V and 3 bases from J, with 12 bases between. The CDR3 is CASSSEGGHTGELFF. The CDR3 nucleotides read TGCGCCAGCAGCTCCGAGGGGGGCCACACCGGGGAGCTGTTTTTT.

This clone was observed a single time. CDR3 sequence (DNA): TGTGCCAGCAGCTTAGAGTGGGGCAGAGGAAACACCATATATTTT. This encodes CASSLEWGRGNTIYF. V and J are TRBV7-8 and TRBJ1-3; perhaps TRBD1 as D (5 bases). CDR3 length: 15 amino acids. Trimming left V 1 base short and J 4 bases short, with 11 bases between. Germline CDR1 and CDR2: SGHVS and FQNEAQ.

The chain is built from TRBV5-4 and TRBJ2-3, with 14 positions matching TRBD2. CDR3 length: 18 residues. Germline V gives CDR1 SGHNT, CDR2 YYREEE (reference sequence). Trimming took 4 bases from V and 2 from J; bases not matched to a gene: 9. CDR3 DNA sequence: TGTGCCAGCAGCAAATGGACTAGCGGGGGGACTACCACAGATACGCAGTATTTT. Residues: CASSKWTSGGTTTDTQYF.

The V call is TRBV11-1, the J call TRBJ1-2; D gene ambiguous. CDR3 length: 13 residues. V was cut by 1 base and J by 7 bases, with 10 bases left in between. Germline assignment: CDR1 SGHAT and CDR2 FQDESV (reference sequence). This CDR3 reads CASSLVGSSGYTF. In nucleotides, the CDR3 is TGTGCCAGCAGCTTAGTTGGCAGCTCTGGCTACACCTTC.